This TCR beta chain was recovered during a study of beta chain features in type 1 diabetes. Concerning this clone itself: Other DNA sequences in this sample translate to the same CDR3.

Expressed TCRB transcripts were sequenced after all isolated RNA was converted to cDNA. Libraries were prepared by immunoSEQ multiplex PCR; TCRdb keeps only in-frame clonotypes and omits some of them. Of under 950,000 clones in the sample, about a sixth were seen once. The germline V gene encodes CDR1 SGHTA and CDR2 FQGNSA. V was pared by 0 bases and J by 5 bases, with 8 bases between. CDR3 size: 14 residues. The sequence came from a woman between 18 and 29 years old in good health. V is TRBV7-2 and J is TRBJ2-1, with D possibly matching TRBD2 (6 bases). The sequenced material came from naive CD4+ T cells from blood. The CDR3 DNA reads as TGTGCCAGCAGCTTAGCTGGCGGGAACAATGAGCAGTTCTTC. Encoded protein: CASSLAGGNNEQFF. The full variable domain, its missing parts supplied by reference TRBV7-2 and TRBJ2-1, is GAGVSQSPSNKVTEKGKDVELRCDPISGHTALYWYRQSLGQGLEFLIYFQGNSAPDKSGLPSDRFSAERTGGSVSTLTIQRTQQEDSAVYLCASSLAGGNNEQFFGPGTRLTVL.